This T cell receptor (beta chain) was observed in a study of T cell repertoires in cytomegalovirus infection. About the study: Newly reported HLA-C-restricted and thoroughly characterized HLA-B-restricted CMV epitopes were employed. Signatures in public TCR beta sequences pointed to both CMV infection and matching HLA type.

Study-wide points: CMV carriers having the relevant HLA were flagged by cumulative public TCR beta family frequency. What dominated the ex vivo response were HLA-C-restricted CMV-specific TCR beta clonotypes.

This clonotype was observed at least ten times. No antigen is known for it. In TCRdb, the reads were re-called with MiXCR into one record per CDR3 protein. The sample has 750,000 to 900,000 distinct CDR3 sequences; almost 30% are singletons. The clonotype comes from a human donor in good health (CMV status not recorded). Some clones in this sample may be carry-over from other donors' samples. The source material was cultured CD8+ T cells from PBMCs, sampled from culture after CMV antigen stimulation.

CDR3 nucleotide sequence: TGTGCCAGCAGCTTACCGGACCGGCTGGGGGGCTACACCTTC. Amino acid sequence: CASSLPDRLGGYTF. The V call is TRBV7-9, the J call TRBJ1-2; D ambiguous. Germline V lookup: CDR1 SEHNR, CDR2 FQNEAQ (reference sequence). The CDR3 loop spans 14 amino acids. Trimming took 2 bases from V and 8 from J, leaving 15 bases between them.